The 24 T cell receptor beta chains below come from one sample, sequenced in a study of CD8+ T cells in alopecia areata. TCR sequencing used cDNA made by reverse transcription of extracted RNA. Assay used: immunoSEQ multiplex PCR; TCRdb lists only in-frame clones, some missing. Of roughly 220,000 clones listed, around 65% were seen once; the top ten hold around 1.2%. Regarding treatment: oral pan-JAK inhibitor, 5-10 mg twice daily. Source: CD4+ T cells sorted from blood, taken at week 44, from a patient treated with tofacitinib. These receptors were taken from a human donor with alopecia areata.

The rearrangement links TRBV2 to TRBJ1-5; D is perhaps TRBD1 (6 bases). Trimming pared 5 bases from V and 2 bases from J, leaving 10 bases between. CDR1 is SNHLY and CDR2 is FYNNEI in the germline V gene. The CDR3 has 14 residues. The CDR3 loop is CASSNRAGNQPQHF. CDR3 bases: TGTGCCAGCAGTAACAGGGCGGGCAATCAGCCCCAGCATTTT.

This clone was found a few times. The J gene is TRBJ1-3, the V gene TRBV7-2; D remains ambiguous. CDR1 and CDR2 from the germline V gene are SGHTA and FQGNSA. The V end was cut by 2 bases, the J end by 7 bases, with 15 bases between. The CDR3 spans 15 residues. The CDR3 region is CASSLILSGWNTIYF. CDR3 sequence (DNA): TGTGCCAGCAGCTTAATTTTATCGGGGTGGAACACCATATATTTT.

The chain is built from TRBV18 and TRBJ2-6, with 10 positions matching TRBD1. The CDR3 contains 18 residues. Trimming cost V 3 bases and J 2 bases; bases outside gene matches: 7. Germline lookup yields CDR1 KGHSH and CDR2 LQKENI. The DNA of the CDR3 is TGTGCCAGCTCACCGACAGGGGGCCATGGGGCTGGGGCCAACGTCCTGACTTTC. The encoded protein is CASSPTGGHGAGANVLTF.

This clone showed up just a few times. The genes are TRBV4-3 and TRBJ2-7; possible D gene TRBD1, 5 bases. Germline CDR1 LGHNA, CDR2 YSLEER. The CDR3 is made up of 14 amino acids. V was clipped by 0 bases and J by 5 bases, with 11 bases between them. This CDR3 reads CASSQDAGSHEQYF. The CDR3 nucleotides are TGCGCCAGCAGCCAAGACGCAGGGTCCCACGAGCAGTACTTC.

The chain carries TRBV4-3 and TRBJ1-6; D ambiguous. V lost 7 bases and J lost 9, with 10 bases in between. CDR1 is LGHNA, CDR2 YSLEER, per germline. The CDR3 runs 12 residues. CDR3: CASNVWGSPLHF. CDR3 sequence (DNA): TGCGCCAGCAATGTTTGGGGTTCACCCCTCCACTTT.

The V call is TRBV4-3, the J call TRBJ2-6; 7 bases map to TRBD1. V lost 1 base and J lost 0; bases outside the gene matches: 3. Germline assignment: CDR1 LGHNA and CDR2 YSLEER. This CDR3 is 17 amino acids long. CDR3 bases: TGCGCCAGCAGCCAAGCGACAGGGACCTCTGGGGCCAACGTCCTGACTTTC. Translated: CASSQATGTSGANVLTF.

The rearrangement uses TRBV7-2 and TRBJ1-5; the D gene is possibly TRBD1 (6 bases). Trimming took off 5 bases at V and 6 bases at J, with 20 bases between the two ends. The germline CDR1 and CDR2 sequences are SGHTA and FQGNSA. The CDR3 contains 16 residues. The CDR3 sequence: CASSHEGGTGGQPQHF. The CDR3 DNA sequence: TGTGCCAGCAGCCACGAAGGGGGTACCGGGGGTCAGCCCCAGCATTTT.

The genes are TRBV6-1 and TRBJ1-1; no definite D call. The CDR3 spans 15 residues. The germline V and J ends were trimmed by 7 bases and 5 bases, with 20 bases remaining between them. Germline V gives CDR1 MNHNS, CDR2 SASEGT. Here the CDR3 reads CASKGEANLGTEAFF. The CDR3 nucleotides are TGTGCCAGCAAGGGTGAAGCAAACCTTGGGACTGAAGCTTTCTTT.

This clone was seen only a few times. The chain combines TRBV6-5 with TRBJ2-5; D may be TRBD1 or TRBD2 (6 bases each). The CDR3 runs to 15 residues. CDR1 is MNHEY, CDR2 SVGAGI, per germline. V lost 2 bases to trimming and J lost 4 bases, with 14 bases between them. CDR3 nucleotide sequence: TGTGCCAGCAGTTACCTTGGGGGGCCCGGAGAGACCCAGTACTTC. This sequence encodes CASSYLGGPGETQYF.

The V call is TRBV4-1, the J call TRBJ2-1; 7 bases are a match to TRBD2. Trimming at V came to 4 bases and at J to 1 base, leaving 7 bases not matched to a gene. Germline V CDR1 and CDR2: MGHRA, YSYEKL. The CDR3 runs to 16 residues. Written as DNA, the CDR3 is TGCGCCAGCAGCCTGGGGGGGGACCCATCCTACAATGAGCAGTTCTTC. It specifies CASSLGGDPSYNEQFF.

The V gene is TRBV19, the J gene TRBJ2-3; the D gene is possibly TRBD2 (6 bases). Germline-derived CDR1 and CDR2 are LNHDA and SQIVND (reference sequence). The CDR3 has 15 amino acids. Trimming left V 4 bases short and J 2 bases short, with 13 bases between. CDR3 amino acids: CASSTLGGPTDTQYF. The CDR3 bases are TGTGCCAGTAGTACCTTGGGGGGACCCACAGATACGCAGTATTTT.

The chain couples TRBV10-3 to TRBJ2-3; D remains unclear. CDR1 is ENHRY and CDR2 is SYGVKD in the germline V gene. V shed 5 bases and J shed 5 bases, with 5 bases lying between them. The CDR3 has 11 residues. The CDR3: CAISLGDTQYF. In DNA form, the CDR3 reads TGTGCCATCAGTCTCGGAGATACGCAGTATTTT.

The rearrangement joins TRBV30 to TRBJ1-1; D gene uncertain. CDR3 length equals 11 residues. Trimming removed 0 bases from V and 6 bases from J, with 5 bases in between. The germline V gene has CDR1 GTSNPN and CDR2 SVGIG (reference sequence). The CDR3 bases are TGTGCCTGGAGTGTAAAGTCTGAAGCTTTCTTT. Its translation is CAWSVKSEAFF.

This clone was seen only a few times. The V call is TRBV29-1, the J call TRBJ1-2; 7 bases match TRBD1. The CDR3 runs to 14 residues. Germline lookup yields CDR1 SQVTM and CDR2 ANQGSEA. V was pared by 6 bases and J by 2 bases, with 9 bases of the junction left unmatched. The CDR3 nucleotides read TGCAGCGTGAATAACAGGGGAACCAACTATGGCTACACCTTC. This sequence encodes CSVNNRGTNYGYTF. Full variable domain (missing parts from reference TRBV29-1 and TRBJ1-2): SAVISQKPSRDICQRGTSLTIQCQVDSQVTMMFWYRQQPGQSLTLIATANQGSEATYESGFVIDKFPISRPNLTFSTLTVSNMSPEDSSIYLCSVNNRGTNYGYTFGSGTRLTVV.

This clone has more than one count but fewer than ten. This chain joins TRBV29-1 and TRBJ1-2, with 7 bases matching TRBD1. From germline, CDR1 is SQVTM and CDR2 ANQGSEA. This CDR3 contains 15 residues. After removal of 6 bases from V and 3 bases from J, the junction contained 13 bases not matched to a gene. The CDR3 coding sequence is TGCAGCGTCTTCGAACAGGGGCTTCAGCACTATGGCTACACCTTC. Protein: CSVFEQGLQHYGYTF.

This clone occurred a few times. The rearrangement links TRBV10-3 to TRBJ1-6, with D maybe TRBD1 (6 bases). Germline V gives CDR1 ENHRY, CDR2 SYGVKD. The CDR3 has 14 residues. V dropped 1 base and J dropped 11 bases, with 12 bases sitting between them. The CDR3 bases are TGTGCCATCAGTGAGTTGGGGGGCATGCCACCCCTCCACTTT. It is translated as CAISELGGMPPLHF.

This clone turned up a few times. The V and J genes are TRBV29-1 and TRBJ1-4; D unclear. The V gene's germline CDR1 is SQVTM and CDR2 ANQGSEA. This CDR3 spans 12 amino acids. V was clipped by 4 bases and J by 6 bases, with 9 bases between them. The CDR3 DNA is TGCAGCGTTGCAGATCTGTATGAAAAACTGTTTTTT. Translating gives CSVADLYEKLFF. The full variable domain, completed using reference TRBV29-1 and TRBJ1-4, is SAVISQKPSRDICQRGTSLTIQCQVDSQVTMMFWYRQQPGQSLTLIATANQGSEATYESGFVIDKFPISRPNLTFSTLTVSNMSPEDSSIYLCSVADLYEKLFFGSGTQLSVL.

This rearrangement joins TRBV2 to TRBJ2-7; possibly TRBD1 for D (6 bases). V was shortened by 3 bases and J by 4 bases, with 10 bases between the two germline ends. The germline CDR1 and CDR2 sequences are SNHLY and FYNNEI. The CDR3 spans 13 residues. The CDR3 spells CASSEARGYEQYF. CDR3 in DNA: TGTGCCAGCAGTGAGGCCAGGGGTTACGAGCAGTACTTC.

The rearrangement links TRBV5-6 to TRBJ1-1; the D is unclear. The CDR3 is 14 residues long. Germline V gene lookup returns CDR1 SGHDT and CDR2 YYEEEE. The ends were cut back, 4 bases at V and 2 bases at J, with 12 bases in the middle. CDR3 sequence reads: CASSPMGPNTEAFF. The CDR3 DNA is TGTGCCAGCAGCCCCATGGGCCCAAACACTGAAGCTTTCTTT.

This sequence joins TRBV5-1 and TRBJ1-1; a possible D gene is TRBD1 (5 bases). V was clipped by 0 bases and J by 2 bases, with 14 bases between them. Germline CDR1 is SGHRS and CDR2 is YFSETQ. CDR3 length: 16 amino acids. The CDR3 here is CASSLGPGRINTEAFF. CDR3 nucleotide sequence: TGCGCCAGCAGCTTGGGGCCGGGACGGATCAACACTGAAGCTTTCTTT.

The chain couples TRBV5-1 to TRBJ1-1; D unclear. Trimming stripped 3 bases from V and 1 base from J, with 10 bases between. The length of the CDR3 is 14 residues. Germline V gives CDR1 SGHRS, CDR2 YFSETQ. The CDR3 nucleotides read TGCGCCAGCAGCTCACAAGACGGGAACACTGAAGCTTTCTTT. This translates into CASSSQDGNTEAFF.

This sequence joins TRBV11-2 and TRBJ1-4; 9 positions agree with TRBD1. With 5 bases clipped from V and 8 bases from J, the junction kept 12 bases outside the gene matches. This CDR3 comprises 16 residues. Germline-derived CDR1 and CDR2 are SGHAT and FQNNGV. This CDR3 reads CASSSFPGQGTEKLFF. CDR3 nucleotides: TGTGCCAGCAGCAGCTTCCCGGGACAGGGAACGGAAAAACTGTTTTTT. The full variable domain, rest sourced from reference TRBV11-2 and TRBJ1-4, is EAGVAQSPRYKIIEKRQSVAFWCNPISGHATLYWYQQILGQGPKLLIQFQNNGVVDDSQLPKDRFSAERLKGVDSTLKIQPAKLEDSAVYLCASSSFPGQGTEKLFFGSGTQLSVL.

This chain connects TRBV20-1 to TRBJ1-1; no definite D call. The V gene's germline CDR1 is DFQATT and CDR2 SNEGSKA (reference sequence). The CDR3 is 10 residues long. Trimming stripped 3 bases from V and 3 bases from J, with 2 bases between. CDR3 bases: TGCAGTGCTAGTCACACTGAAGCTTTCTTT. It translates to CSASHTEAFF.

CDR3 sequence: CASPRGKQPQHF. The CDR3, as DNA: TGTGCCAGCCCTAGGGGGAAACAGCCCCAGCATTTT. This chain connects TRBV6-6 to TRBJ1-5, with D possibly being TRBD1 (6 bases). The CDR3 is 12 amino acids. The germline gives CDR1 MNHNY, CDR2 SVGAGI (reference sequence). Trimming shortened V by 8 bases and J by 7 bases, and 12 bases separated the two germline ends.